These T cell receptor beta chains were read from a single sample in a study of response to subunit inactivated influenza vaccine. TCRdb redid the calling of the RT-PCR reads with MiXCR, one entry per CDR3 protein. The sample shows 500,000 to 650,000 distinct CDR3 sequences, approximately 7.1% of them seen only once. The sample in question was PBMCs from blood, obtained about 24 months after vaccination. These receptors were collected from a man between 50 and 75 years old who received an inactivated influenza vaccine. Both conserved end residues are part of each CDR3. A D gene is named only where the DNA matches it firmly. Clone size is stated in some rows and not others, as once, few, many or a class when expanded.

j_call v_call d_call cdr3_length clone_size cdr3_nt cdr3_aa
TRBJ2-3 TRBV10-3 NA 13 many TGTGCCATCAGGGGGGTCAGCACAGATACGCAGTATTTT CAIRGVSTDTQYF
TRBJ2-1 TRBV24-1 TRBD1 14 few TGTGCCACCAGTGATTCCTTCAGGGGGACTGAGCAGTTCTTC CATSDSFRGTEQFF
TRBJ2-3 TRBV21-1 NA 13 NA TGTGCCAGCAGCAGAGACCCCACAGATACGCAGTATTTT CASSRDPTDTQYF
TRBJ2-1 TRBV12-3/TRBV12-4 TRBD2 13 few TGTGCCAGCAGCACCGGGACTAGGCATGAGCAGTTCTTC CASSTGTRHEQFF
TRBJ2-1 TRBV20-1 TRBD2 14 few TGCAGTGGGGGGGGACTAGCGGGAGACAATGAGCAGTTCTTC CSGGGLAGDNEQFF
TRBJ2-7 TRBV20-1 NA 15 NA TGCAGTGCTAGAGCTCCCGGAGGGAGCTCCTACGAGCAGTACTTC CSARAPGGSSYEQYF
TRBJ2-3 TRBV7-8 TRBD2 16 few TGTGCCAGCAGCTTAATGTCGGGAGGGCCTTCAGATACGCAGTATTTT CASSLMSGGPSDTQYF
TRBJ2-7 TRBV20-1 NA 16 NA TGCAGTGCTAGAGAGAACGGCCGGGGTTGGCCCTACGAGCAGTACTTC CSARENGRGWPYEQYF
TRBJ2-1 TRBV20-1 NA 14 NA TGCAGTGCTAGAACGGGCAAGGCCTGGGATGAGCAGTTCTTC CSARTGKAWDEQFF
TRBJ2-7 TRBV5-1 TRBD2 15 NA TGCGCCAGCAGCTTGGCAGCTAGCGGGAGGAATGAGCAGTACTTC CASSLAASGRNEQYF
TRBJ2-7 TRBV28 TRBD2 17 few TGTGCCAGCAGTTACAAAGGGAGGGGACTAGTCACTCCCGAGCAGTACTTC CASSYKGRGLVTPEQYF
TRBJ2-7 TRBV29-1 TRBD1 13 few TGCAGCGTTGGGGAAGGGGGCCTCGGCGAGCAGTACTTC CSVGEGGLGEQYF
TRBJ2-5 TRBV3-1 NA 14 many TGTGCCAGCAGCCTAAGAAGGAATCAAGAGACCCAGTACTTC CASSLRRNQETQYF
TRBJ2-2 TRBV25-1 TRBD2 17 many TGTGCCAGCAGTGAATTCGGGGGGATGTCGAACACCGGGGAGCTGTTTTTT CASSEFGGMSNTGELFF
TRBJ2-2 TRBV11-1 NA 15 few TGTGCCAGCAGCCCCTTTTCCCAGGGGACCGGGGAGCTGTTTTTT CASSPFSQGTGELFF
TRBJ2-1 TRBV28 TRBD1 14 NA TGTGCCAGCAGTTGGACAGGGGAAAGCAATGAGCAGTTCTTC CASSWTGESNEQFF
TRBJ2-1 TRBV20-1 TRBD1 19 few TGCAGTGCTAGAGATCTTCTAGGACAGGGACGTCACCTCTACAATGAGCAGTTCTTC CSARDLLGQGRHLYNEQFF
TRBJ1-5 TRBV12-3/TRBV12-4 TRBD1 14 many TGTGCCAGCAGTCAAACAGGGGTTGTGCAGCCCCAGCATTTT CASSQTGVVQPQHF
TRBJ2-7 TRBV5-1 TRBD2 14 many TGCGCCAGCAGCTTTACTGGGGGGGGCTACGAGCAGTACTTC CASSFTGGGYEQYF
TRBJ1-4 TRBV19 NA 14 NA TGTGCCAGTAGTACGTGGACACCTACCGAAAAACTGTTTTTT CASSTWTPTEKLFF
TRBJ2-2 TRBV18 NA 15 few TGTGCCAGCTCACCACAGGCAACGAACACCGGGGAGCTGTTTTTT CASSPQATNTGELFF
TRBJ2-1 TRBV29-1 TRBD2 15 many TGCAGCGTTGAGTTGAGGCTAGCGGGAGTTCACCAGCAGTTCTTC CSVELRLAGVHQQFF
TRBJ1-5 TRBV6-1 NA 14 few TGTGCCAGCAGTACCGGGACCACCTATCAGCCCCAGCATTTT CASSTGTTYQPQHF
TRBJ2-6 TRBV6-2/TRBV6-3 NA 17 NA TGTGCCAGCAGTTACTCGGCAGGGGGGTCTGGGGCCAACGTCCTGACTTTC CASSYSAGGSGANVLTF
TRBJ2-7 TRBV28 TRBD1 16 many TGTGCCAGCAGTCCCGCTGGACAGGGTATGACCTACGAGCAGTACTTC CASSPAGQGMTYEQYF
TRBJ2-2 TRBV5-1 NA 18 NA TGCGCCAGCAGCTTGGAGGGCAGGGGAAGGTCAGACACCGGGGAGCTGTTTTTT CASSLEGRGRSDTGELFF
TRBJ2-1 TRBV12-3/TRBV12-4 TRBD2 13 NA TGTGCCAGCACCGGTAGCGGGAACTTACTACCGTTCTTC CASTGSGNLLPFF
TRBJ2-1 TRBV10-3 TRBD2 18 NA TGTGCCATCAGTGAGCGAGGGCCTAGCGGGGGCCCCAACAATGAGCAGTTCTTC CAISERGPSGGPNNEQFF
TRBJ1-4 TRBV6-1 NA 15 few TGTGCCAGCAGAGCCGGGGTAGGGAGGGTTGAAAAACTGTTTTTT CASRAGVGRVEKLFF
TRBJ2-1 TRBV30 NA 12 many TGTGCCGCTTCCCGGGGGTACAATGAGCAGTTCTTC CAASRGYNEQFF
TRBJ2-2 TRBV28 NA 15 many TGTGCCAGCAGTTTATGGGCGGGGAGCACCGGGGAGCTGTTTTTT CASSLWAGSTGELFF
TRBJ1-1 TRBV20-1 NA 14 many TGCAGTGCTAGAGCGGACAGAATAAACACTGAAGCTTTCTTT CSARADRINTEAFF
TRBJ2-3 TRBV10-3 TRBD1 13 many TGTGCCACCGGGACAGGGGATTTAGGTACGCAGTATTTT CATGTGDLGTQYF
TRBJ2-6 TRBV28 TRBD1 20 NA TGTGCCAGCAGCCCTTTACTGGGGGCTCAGGGGGACTCTGGGGCCAACGTCCTGACTTTC CASSPLLGAQGDSGANVLTF
TRBJ2-6 TRBV4-2 NA 15 NA TGTGCCAGCAGCCGAGGACATTCTGGGGCCAACGTCCTGACTTTC CASSRGHSGANVLTF
TRBJ2-3 TRBV5-1 TRBD1 16 few TGCGCCAGCAGCTTAATACAGGGGGCATCAGCTGATACGCAGTATTTT CASSLIQGASADTQYF
TRBJ1-2 TRBV6-5 NA 15 many TGTGCCAGCAGTTACTCGATGCAGGGAGTCGGCGGCTACACCTTC CASSYSMQGVGGYTF
TRBJ2-7 TRBV7-6 NA 11 many TGTGCCAGCAGCGATGGTTACGAGCAGTACTTC CASSDGYEQYF
TRBJ2-5 TRBV24-1 NA 15 many TGTGCCACCAGTGATAGTCAGGAGATCCAAGAGACCCAGTACTTC CATSDSQEIQETQYF
TRBJ2-2 TRBV19 TRBD2 16 few TGTGCCAGTACCTTTAGCGGGAGGGCAGGCACCGGGGAGCTGTTTTTT CASTFSGRAGTGELFF